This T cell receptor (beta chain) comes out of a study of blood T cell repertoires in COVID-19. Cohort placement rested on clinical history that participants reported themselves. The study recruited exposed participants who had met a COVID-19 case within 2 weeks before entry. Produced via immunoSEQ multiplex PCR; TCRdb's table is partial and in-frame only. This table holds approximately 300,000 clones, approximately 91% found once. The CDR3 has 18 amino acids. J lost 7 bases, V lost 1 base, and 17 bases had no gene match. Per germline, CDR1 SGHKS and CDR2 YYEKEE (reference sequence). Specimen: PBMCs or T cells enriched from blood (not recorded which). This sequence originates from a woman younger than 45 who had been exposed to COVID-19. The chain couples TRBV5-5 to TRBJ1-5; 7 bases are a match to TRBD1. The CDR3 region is CASSLSVTGAEIGQPQHF. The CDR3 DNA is TGTGCCAGCAGCTTGAGTGTAACAGGGGCCGAAATAGGGCAGCCCCAGCATTTT.